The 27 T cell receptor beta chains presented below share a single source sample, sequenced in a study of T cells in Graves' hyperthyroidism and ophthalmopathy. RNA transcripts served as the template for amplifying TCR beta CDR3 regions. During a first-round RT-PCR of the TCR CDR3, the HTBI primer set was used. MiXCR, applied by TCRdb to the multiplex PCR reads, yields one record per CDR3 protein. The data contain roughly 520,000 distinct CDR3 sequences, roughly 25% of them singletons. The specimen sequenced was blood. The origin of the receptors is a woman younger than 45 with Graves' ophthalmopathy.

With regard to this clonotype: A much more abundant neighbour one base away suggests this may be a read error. CDR3 loop: CASSPDTGNQPQYF. CDR3 nucleotide sequence: TGTGCCAGCTCACCGGACACGGGCAATCAGCCCCAGTATTTT. The chain has TRBV6-1 and TRBJ1-5; D might be TRBD1 (5 bases). The end of the DNA is better explained by TRBJ2-3, so the J call may be wrong. Looked up from germline, CDR1 is MNHNS and CDR2 is SASEGT. This CDR3 region has 14 residues.

The CDR3 reads CASRVGSSNQPQHF. CDR3 in DNA: TGTGCCAGCAGGGTAGGTTCTAGCAATCAGCCCCAGCATTTT. The chain employs TRBV12-3 or TRBV12-4 and TRBJ1-5; no reliable D call. The CDR3 is 14 residues long. V was trimmed by 6 bases and J by 0 bases, leaving 9 bases between them.

CDR3 DNA: TGTGCCAGCAGCCAAACCCATTCTGTCGGCACCGGGGAGCTGTTTTTT. Its translation: CASSQTHSVGTGELFF. The gene calls are TRBV3-1 and TRBJ2-2; D uncertain. The V end was cut by 2 bases, the J end by 4 bases, with 14 bases between. Germline V gene data show CDR1 as LGHDT and CDR2 as YNNKEL (reference sequence). The CDR3 is made up of 16 amino acids.

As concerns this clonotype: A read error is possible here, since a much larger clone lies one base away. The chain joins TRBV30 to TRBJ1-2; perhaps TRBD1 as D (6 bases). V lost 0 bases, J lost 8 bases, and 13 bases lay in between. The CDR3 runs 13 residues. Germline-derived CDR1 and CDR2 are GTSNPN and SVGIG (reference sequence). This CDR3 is CAWSVGEGDGYTF. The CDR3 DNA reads TGTGCCTGGAGTGTAGGCGAGGGGGACGGCTACACCTTC.

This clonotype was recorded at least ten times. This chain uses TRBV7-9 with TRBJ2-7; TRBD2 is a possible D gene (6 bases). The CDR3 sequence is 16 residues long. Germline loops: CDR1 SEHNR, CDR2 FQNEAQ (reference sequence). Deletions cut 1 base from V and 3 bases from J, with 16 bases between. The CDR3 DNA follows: TGTGCCAGCAGCTTAGAGGGACTGACAACAGACTACGAGCAGTACTTC. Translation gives CASSLEGLTTDYEQYF.

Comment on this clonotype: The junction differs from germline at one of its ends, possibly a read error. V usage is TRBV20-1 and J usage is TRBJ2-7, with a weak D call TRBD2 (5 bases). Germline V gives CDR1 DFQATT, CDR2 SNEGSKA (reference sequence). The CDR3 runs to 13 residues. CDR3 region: CSARDGDSYEQYF. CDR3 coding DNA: TGCAGTGCTCGAGACGGGGATTCCTACGAGCAGTACTTC.

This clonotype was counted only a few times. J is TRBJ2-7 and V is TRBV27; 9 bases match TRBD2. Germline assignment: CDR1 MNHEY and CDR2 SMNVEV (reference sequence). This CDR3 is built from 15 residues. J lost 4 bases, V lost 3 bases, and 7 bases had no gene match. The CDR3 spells CASSFSASGVYEQYF. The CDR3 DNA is TGTGCCAGCAGTTTTAGCGCTAGCGGGGTATACGAGCAGTACTTC.

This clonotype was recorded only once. This CDR3 reads CASSGASLGEETQYF. CDR3 in DNA: TGTGCCAGCAGTGGGGCAAGTTTGGGTGAAGAGACCCAGTACTTC. The V gene is TRBV27, the J gene TRBJ2-5, with D maybe TRBD1 (5 bases). Trimming left V 5 bases short and J 3 bases short, with 16 bases between. The V gene's germline CDR1 is MNHEY and CDR2 SMNVEV (reference sequence). This CDR3 is built from 15 residues.

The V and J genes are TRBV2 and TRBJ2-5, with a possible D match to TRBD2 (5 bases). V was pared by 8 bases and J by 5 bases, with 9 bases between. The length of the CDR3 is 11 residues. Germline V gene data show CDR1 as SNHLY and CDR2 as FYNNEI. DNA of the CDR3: TGTGCCAGCCTAGCCTTGGAGACCCAGTACTTC. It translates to CASLALETQYF.

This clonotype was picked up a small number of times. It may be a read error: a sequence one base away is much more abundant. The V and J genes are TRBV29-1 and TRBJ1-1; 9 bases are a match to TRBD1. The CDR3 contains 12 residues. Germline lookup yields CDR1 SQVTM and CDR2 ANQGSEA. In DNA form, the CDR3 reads TGCAGCGGGGACAGGGAGAACACTGAAGCTTGCTTT. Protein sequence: CSGDRENTEACF.

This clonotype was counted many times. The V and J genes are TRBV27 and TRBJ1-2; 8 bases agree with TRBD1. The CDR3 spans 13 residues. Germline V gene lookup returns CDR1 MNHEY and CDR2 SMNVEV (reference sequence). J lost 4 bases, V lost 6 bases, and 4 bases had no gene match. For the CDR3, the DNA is TGTGCCAGCAGCCGACAGGGGAGCTATGGCTACACCTTC. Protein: CASSRQGSYGYTF.

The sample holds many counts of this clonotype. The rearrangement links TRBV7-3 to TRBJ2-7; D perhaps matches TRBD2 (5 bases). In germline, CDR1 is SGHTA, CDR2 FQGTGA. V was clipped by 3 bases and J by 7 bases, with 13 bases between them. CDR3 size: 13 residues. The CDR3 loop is CASSFDYLGEQYF. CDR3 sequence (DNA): TGTGCCAGCAGCTTCGACTACCTTGGAGAGCAGTACTTC. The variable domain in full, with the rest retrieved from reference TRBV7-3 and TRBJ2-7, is GAGVSQTPSNKVTEKGKYVELRCDPISGHTALYWYRQSLGQGPEFLIYFQGTGAADDSGLPNDRFFAVRPEGSVSTLKIQRTERGDSAVYLCASSFDYLGEQYFGPGTRLTVT.

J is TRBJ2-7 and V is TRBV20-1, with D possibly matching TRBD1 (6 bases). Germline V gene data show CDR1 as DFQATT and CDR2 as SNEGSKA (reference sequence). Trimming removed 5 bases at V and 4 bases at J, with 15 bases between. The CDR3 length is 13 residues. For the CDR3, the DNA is TGCAGTGCTGGAGTCCCTCAGGGGTACGAGCAGTACTTC. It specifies CSAGVPQGYEQYF.

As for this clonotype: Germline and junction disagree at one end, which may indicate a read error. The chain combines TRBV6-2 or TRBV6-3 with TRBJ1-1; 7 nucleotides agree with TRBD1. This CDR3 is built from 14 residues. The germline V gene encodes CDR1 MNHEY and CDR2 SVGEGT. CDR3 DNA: TGTGCCAGCACCTTGCAGGGGGGTAGAACTGAAGCTTGCTTT. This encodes CASTLQGGRTEACF.

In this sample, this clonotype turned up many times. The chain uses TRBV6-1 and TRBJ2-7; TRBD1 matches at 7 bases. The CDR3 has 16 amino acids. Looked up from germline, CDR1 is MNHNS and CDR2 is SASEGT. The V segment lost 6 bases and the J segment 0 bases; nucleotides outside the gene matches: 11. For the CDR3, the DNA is TGTGCCAGCAGCCCATACCCGACAGGGTCCTCCTACGAGCAGTACTTC. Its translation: CASSPYPTGSSYEQYF.

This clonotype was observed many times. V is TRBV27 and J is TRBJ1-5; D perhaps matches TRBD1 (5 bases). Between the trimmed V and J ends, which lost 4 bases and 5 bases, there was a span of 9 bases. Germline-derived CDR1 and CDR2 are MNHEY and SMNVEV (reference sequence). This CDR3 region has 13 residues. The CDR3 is CASSWDGYQPQHF. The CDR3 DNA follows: TGTGCCAGCAGTTGGGACGGGTATCAGCCCCAGCATTTT.

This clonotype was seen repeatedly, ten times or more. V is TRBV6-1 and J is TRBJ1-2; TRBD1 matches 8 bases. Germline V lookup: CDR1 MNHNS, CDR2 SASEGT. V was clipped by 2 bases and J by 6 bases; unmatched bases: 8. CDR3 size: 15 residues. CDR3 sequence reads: CASSEYPRGQNGYTF. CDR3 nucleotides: TGTGCCAGCAGTGAATATCCCAGGGGGCAGAATGGCTACACCTTC.

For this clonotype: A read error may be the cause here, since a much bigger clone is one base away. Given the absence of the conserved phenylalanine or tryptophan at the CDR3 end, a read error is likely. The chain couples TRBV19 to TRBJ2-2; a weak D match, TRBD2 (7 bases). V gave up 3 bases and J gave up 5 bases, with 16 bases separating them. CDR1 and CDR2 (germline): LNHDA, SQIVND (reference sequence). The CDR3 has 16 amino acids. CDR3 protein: CASSIRGGRGTGELFL. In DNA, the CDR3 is TGTGCCAGTAGTATCAGGGGAGGGCGAGGGACCGGGGAGCTGTTTTTG.

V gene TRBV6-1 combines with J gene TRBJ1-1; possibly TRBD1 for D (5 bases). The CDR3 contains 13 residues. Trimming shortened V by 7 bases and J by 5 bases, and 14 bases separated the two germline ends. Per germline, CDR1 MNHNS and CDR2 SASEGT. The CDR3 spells CASIQGGETEAFF. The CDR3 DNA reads TGTGCCAGCATCCAGGGTGGGGAGACTGAAGCTTTCTTT.

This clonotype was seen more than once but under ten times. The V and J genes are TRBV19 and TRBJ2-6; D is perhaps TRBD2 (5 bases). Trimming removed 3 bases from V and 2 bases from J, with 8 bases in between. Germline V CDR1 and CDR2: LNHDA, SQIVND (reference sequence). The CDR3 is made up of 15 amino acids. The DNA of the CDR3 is TGTGCCAGTAGTATCGGACTTACTGGGGCCAACGTCCTGACTTTC. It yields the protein CASSIGLTGANVLTF.

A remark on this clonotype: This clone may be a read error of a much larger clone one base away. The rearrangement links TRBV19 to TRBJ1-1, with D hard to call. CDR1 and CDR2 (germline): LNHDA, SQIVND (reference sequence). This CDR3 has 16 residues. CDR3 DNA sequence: TGTGCCAGTAGTCGTCACCCCCCGGGGATGAACACTGAATCTTTCTTT. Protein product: CASSRHPPGMNTESFF.

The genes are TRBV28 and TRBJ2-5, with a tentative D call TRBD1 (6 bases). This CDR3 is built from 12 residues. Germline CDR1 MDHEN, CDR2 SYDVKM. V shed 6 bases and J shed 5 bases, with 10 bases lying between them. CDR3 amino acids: CASRGTSETQYF. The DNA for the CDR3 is TGTGCCAGCAGGGGGACAAGCGAGACCCAGTACTTC. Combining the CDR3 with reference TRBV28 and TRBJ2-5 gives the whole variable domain DVKVTQSSRYLVKRTGEKVFLECVQDMDHENMFWYRQDPGLGLRLIYFSYDVKMKEKGDIPEGYSVSREKKERFSLILESASTNQTSMYLCASRGTSETQYFGPGTRLLVL.

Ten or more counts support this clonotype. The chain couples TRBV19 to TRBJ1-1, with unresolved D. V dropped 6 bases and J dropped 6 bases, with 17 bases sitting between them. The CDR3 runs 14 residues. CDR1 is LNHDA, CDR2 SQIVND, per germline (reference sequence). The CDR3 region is CASSYTGIYPEAFF. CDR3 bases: TGTGCCAGTAGCTACACCGGGATCTACCCTGAAGCTTTCTTT.

CDR3 nucleotide sequence: TGCGCCAGCAGCCAAGGATCGGCAGGGAGATTCACTGAAGCTTTCTTT. Translated, it gives CASSQGSAGRFTEAFF. V gene TRBV4-1 combines with J gene TRBJ1-1; D may be TRBD1 (5 bases). The CDR3 is 16 residues long. Trimming took 1 base from V and 4 from J, leaving 16 bases between them. Germline V CDR1 and CDR2: MGHRA, YSYEKL.

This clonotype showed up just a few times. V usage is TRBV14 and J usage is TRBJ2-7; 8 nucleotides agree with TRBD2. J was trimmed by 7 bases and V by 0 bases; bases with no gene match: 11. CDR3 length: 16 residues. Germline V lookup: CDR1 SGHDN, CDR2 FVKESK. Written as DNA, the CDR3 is TGTGCCAGCAGCCAAGATCGTCGAGCGGGAGTTGGAGAGCAGTACTTC. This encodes CASSQDRRAGVGEQYF.

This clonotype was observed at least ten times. CDR3 bases: TGTGCCAGCAGCTTTTACGGGCTAGCGGGGACCAACGAGCAGTACTTC. Translation: CASSFYGLAGTNEQYF. This sequence joins TRBV11-1 and TRBJ2-7; 9 positions match TRBD2. Germline V lookup: CDR1 SGHAT, CDR2 FQDESV (reference sequence). CDR3 length: 16 residues. V lost 3 bases to trimming and J lost 5 bases; unmatched junction nucleotides: 11.

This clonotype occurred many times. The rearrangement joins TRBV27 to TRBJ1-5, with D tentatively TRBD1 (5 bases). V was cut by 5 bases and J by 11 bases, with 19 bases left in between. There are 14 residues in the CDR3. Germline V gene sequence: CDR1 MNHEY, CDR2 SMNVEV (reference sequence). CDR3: CASSAADTVGSQHF. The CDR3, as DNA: TGTGCCAGCAGTGCAGCGGACACGGTGGGGTCCCAGCATTTT.